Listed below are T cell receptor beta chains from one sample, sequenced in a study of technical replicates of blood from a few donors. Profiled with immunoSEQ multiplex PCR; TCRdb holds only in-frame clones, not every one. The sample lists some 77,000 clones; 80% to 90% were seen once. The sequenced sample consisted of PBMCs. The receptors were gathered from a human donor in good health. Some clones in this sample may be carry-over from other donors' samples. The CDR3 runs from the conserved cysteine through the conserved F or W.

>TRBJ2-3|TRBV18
CASSPFGGSGTDTQYF
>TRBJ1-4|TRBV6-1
CASDRGGSREKLFF
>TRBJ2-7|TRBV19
CASRGAATYEQYF
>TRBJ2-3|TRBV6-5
CASSYSLAGDTQYF
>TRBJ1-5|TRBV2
CASSETRDRISNQPQHF
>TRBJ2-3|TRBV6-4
CASSESRGATDTQYF
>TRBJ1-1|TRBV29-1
CSVENARLNTEAFF
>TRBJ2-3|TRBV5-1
CASSMTMGGRGGDTQYF
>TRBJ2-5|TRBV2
CASSEGSTSKQETQYF
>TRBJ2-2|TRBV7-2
CASSLGLAGAGELFF
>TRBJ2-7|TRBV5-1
CASSLQGREQYF
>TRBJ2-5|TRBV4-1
CASSQAPASGEKTQYF
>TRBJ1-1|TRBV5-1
CASSVGQPKGGEAFF
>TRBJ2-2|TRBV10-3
CATLAGDLDYGELFF
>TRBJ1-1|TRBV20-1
CSAQGLTEAFF
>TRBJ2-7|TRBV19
CASSARQGPYEQYF
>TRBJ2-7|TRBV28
CASSPVRGQYEQYF
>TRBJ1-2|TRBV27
CASSLGWGLTNYGYTF
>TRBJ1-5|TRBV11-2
CASSLTGYSNQPQHF
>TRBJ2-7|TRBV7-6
CASSSAGGSDEQYF
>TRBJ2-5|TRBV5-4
CASSLGLTETQYF
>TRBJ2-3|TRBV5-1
CASSPGLVTDTQYF
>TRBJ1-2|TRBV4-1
CASSPNLLLGYGYTF
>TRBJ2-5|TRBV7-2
CASSWGGGRGGETQYF
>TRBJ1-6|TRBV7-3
CASSYTGTGASPLHF
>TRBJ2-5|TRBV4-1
CASSHIAGEETQYF
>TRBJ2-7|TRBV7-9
CASRSRAGTYEQYF
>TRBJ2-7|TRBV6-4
CASSDSDDRSSYEQYF
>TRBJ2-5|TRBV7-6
CASSPILTGGHETQYF
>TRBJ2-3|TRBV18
CASSSRGTDTQYF
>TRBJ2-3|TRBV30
CAWTLRDTQYF
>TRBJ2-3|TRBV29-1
CSASEGTRTDTQYF
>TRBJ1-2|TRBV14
CASSQGRQDHGYTF
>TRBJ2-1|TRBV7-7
CASSLRPQIYNEQFF
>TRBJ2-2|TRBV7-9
CASQQGAQTGELFF
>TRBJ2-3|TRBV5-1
CASSLGQLRADTQYF
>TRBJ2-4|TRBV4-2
CASSKGRGVYF
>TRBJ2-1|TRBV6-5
CASSKRGGLVEQFF
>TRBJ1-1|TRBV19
CASSSVGGNTEAFF
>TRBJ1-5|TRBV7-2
CASSSYFPGGQPQHF
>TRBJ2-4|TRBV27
CASSLPRQELKTKNIQYF
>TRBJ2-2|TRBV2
CASGGRSTGELFF
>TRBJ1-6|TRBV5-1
CASSLVAGGNSPLHF
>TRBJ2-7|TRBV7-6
CASSNSPGGYEQYF
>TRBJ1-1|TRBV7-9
CASSRIGGSGNTEAFF
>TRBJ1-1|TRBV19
CASSNRDRGTDPAFF
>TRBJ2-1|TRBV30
CAWSVLAGWRNEQFF
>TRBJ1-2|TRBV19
CASSIQQGMNYGYTF
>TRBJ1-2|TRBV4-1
CASSQGTVTPGYTF
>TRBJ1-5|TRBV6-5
CASSQGLSSNQPQHF
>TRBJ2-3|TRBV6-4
CASSESGGGTDTQYF
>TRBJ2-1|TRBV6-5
CASGAGGRDEQFF
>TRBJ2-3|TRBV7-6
CASSLRGESTDTQYF
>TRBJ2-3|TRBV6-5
CASSFGSFSTDTQYF